This T cell receptor (beta chain) was documented in a study of Ad26.COV2.S vaccination and SARS-CoV-2 variants listed by TCRdb under 2021. A note on the overall study: Vaccine-arm donors were drawn from COV1001, a multicentre, randomized, double-blind, placebo-controlled phase I-IIa trial of Ad26.COV2.S in healthy adults. Dosing of Ad26.COV2.S was intramuscular, at either 5x10^10 or 1x10^11 viral particles, delivered as one shot or as two shots spaced 56 days apart. The specificity and breadth of SARS-CoV-2-reactive T cell receptors after Ad26.COV2.S vaccination were assessed by TCRbeta repertoire sequencing. The TCR-sequenced set comprised around 30 samples: approximately 19 Ad26.COV2.S vaccine recipients, 5 placebo recipients and 8 SARS-CoV-2 convalescent individuals. Participants in the trial were split at random into five groups of five each, receiving low-dose or high-dose Ad26.COV2.S once or twice, or else placebo on both occasions. Investigators remained blinded to trial group allocation during experiments and outcome assessment.

The intended sense of this specimen's treatment or condition label: around 19 received Ad26.COV2.S at low or high dose, single or two shots; 5 received placebo; per-sample allocation not given. Repertoires of vaccine and placebo recipients were sequenced from samples taken on day 63 after the first injection. Cohort 1b enrolled about two dozen adults aged 18-55 years at a single site in Boston, USA, between 29 July and 7 August 2020. Ad26.COV2.S was a replication-incompetent adenovirus type 26 vector expressing a prefusion-stabilized SARS-CoV-2 spike protein from the original Wuhan strain. Study-wide findings and limitations: Compared with placebo recipients, Ad26.COV2.S recipients showed higher spike-specific TCR breadth (P = 0.0014). Comparing responses between vaccine doses or regimens was not something the study was powered to do. Substantial breadth of spike-specific CD8+ and CD4+ T cell responses was reported after vaccination. The authors noted that the TCR breadth and depth analyses may have underestimated total T cell responses. Vaccine and placebo recipients had similar non-spike TCR breadth, a finding consistent with the vaccine containing only spike.

Concerning this clone: No antigen is known for it. No much larger clonotype is one base removed from it; base qualities were not supplied.

From the cysteine up to the phenylalanine, the CDR3 has a length of 20 residues. CDR3 DNA is the only sequence kept; it has 60 bases, read in frame from the first base. From the germline V gene, CDR1 is SGHTS and CDR2 is YDEGEE. V loses 0 bases, J loses 2 bases, and the germline ends lie 24 bases apart. The immunoSEQ Assay was used to sequence TCRbeta CDR3 regions. After extraction, genomic DNA underwent amplification by bias-controlled multiplex PCR, followed by high-throughput sequencing. Processing in the source paper ran as follows. To quantify the absolute abundance of each unique TCRbeta CDR3 region, sequences were collapsed and filtered. T cell fraction was estimated by normalizing TCRbeta template counts to usable DNA, which was measured by amplifying reference genes present in all nucleated cells. Repertoire TCRs were annotated as SARS-CoV-2-specific when V gene, CDR3 amino acid sequence and J gene were exactly matched to a known reactive TCR set. The reference SARS-CoV-2 TCR set came from MIRA and was filtered for enrichment in COVID-19-positive ImmuneCODE repertoires, removing public or cross-reactive TCRs. Using the MIRA antigens, annotated TCRs were further analysed by specific ORF or by position within an ORF. Depth was the summed frequency of annotated unique rearrangements, while breadth was defined as annotated unique rearrangements over total unique productive rearrangements. Group comparisons of TCR breadth used two-sided Wilcoxon rank-sum tests. Not all clones reach the TCRdb copy of this immuneACCESS table, which keeps in-frame sequences only. Checked studies attribute under half of the gap to unresolved V genes and leave the rest unexplained. V, J and clone size were drawn from that table, and D and trimming were deduced from the DNA. This sample lists 400,000 to 450,000 clones; 92% were detected once. The ten largest clones add up to approximately 1.6% of the sample.

The chain is assembled from TRBV5-8 and TRBJ2-4, with the D gene not clear enough to name. The sample consisted of peripheral blood, taken in a trial of Ad26.COV2.S vaccine versus placebo. This TCR derives from a person between 18 and 65 years old who received the Ad26.COV2.S COVID-19 vaccine or a placebo. At the DNA level, the sequence is TGTGCCAGCAGCTTGGTGATTATGATAGGGCCCCCGGTGACCAAAAACATTCAGTACTTC. Its translation reads: CASSLVIMIGPPVTKNIQYF.